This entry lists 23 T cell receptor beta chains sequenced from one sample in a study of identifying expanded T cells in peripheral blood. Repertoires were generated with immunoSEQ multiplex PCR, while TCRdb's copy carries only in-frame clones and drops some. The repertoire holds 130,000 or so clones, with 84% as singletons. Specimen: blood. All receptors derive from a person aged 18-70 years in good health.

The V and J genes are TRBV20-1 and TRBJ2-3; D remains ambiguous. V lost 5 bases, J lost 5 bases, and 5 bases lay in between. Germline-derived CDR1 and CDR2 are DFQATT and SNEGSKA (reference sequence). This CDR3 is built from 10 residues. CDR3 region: CSAALDTQYF. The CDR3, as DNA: TGCAGTGCTGCTTTAGATACGCAGTATTTT.

The CDR3: CASSEIQGNHEQYF. The CDR3 nucleotides read TGTGCCAGCAGTGAGATACAGGGGAACCACGAGCAGTACTTC. The chain uses TRBV2 and TRBJ2-7; 7 nucleotides line up with TRBD1. The CDR3 consists of 14 residues. Germline CDR1 reads SNHLY; CDR2 reads FYNNEI. V lost 3 bases to trimming and J lost 5 bases; unmatched junction nucleotides: 7.

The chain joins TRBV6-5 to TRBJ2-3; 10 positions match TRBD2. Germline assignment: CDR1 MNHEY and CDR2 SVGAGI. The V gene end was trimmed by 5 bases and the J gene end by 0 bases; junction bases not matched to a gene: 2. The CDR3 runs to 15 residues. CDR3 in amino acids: CASSNSGGSTDTQYF. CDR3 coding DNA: TGTGCCAGCAGTAATAGCGGGGGGAGCACAGATACGCAGTATTTT.

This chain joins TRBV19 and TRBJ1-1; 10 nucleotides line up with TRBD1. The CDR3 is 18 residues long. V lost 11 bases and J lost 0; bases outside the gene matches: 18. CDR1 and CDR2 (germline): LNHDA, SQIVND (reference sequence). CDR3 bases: TGTGCCTGGGCCGATAAGGGGACAGGGGATTCAATGAACACTGAAGCTTTCTTT. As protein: CAWADKGTGDSMNTEAFF.

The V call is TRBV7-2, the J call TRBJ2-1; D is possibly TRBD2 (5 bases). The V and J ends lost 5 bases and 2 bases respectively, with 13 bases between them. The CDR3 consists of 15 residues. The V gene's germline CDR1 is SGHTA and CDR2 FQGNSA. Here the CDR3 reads CASSRTNGAYNEQFF. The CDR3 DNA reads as TGTGCCAGCAGCCGGACCAACGGGGCCTACAATGAGCAGTTCTTC.

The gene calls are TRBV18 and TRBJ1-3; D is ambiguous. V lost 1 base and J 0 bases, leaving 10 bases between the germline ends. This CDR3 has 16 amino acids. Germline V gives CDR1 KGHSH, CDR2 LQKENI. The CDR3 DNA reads TGTGCCAGCTCACCACGGACGGTGAGCTCTGGAAACACCATATATTTT. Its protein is CASSPRTVSSGNTIYF. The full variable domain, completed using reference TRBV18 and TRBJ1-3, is NAGVMQNPRHLVRRRGQEARLRCSPMKGHSHVYWYRQLPEEGLKFMVYLQKENIIDESGMPKERFSAEFPKEGPSILRIQQVVRGDSAAYFCASSPRTVSSGNTIYFGEGSWLTVV.

The CDR3 nucleotides are TGCGCCAGCAGCTTGTGGCCCGACTCCTACGAGCAGTACTTC. It translates to CASSLWPDSYEQYF. The rearrangement joins TRBV5-1 to TRBJ2-7; D is uncertain. The CDR3 sequence is 14 residues long. V was trimmed by 1 base and J by 0 bases, leaving 8 bases between them. Germline CDR1 reads SGHRS; CDR2 reads YFSETQ.

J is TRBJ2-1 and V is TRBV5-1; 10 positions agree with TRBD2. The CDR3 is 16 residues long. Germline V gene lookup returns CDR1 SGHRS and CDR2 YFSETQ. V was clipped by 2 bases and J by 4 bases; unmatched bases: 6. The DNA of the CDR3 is TGCGCCAGCAGCTTCAGGGCTAGCGGGGGTTACAATGAGCAGTTCTTC. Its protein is CASSFRASGGYNEQFF.

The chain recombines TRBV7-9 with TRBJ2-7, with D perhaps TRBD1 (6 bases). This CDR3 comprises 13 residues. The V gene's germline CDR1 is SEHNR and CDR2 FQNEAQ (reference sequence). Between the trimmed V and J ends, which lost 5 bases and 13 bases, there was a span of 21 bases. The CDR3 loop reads CASSGIRQVGNYF. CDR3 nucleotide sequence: TGTGCCAGCAGCGGAATTAGACAGGTCGGGAACTACTTC. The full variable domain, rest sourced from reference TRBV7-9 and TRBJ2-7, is DTGVSQNPRHKITKRGQNVTFRCDPISEHNRLYWYRQTLGQGPEFLTYFQNEAQLEKSRLLSDRFSAERPKGSFSTLEIQRTEQGDSAMYLCASSGIRQVGNYFGPGTRLTVT.

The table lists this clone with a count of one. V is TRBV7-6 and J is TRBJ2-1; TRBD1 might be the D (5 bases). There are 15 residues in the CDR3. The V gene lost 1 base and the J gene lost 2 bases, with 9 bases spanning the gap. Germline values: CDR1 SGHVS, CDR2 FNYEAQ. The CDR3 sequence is CASSLEGFPYNEQFF. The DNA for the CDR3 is TGTGCCAGCAGCTTAGAGGGGTTCCCCTACAATGAGCAGTTCTTC.

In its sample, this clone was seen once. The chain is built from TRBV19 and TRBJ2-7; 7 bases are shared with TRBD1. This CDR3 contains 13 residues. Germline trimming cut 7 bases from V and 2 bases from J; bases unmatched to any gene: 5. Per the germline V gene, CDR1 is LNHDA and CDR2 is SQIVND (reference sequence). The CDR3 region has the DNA TGTGCCAGTATGACAGGGAATACCTACGAGCAGTACTTC. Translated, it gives CASMTGNTYEQYF.

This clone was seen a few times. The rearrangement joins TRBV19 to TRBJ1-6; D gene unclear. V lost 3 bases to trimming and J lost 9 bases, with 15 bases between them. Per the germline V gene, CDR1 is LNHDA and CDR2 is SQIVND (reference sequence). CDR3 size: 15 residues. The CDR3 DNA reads TGTGCCAGTAGTATGGGGTTATCGCCAGGTTCACCCCTCCACTTT. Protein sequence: CASSMGLSPGSPLHF.

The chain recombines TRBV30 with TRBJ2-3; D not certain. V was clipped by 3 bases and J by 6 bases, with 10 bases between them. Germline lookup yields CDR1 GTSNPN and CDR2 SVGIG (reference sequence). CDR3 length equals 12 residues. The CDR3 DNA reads TGTGCCTGGAGACCGTTAGGTGATACGCAGTATTTT. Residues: CAWRPLGDTQYF.

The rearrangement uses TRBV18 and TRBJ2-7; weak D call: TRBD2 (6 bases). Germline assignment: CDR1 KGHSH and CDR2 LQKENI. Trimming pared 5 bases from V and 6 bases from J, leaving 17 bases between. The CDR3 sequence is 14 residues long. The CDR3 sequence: CASSIGGDRGEQYF. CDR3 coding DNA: TGTGCCAGCTCAATCGGGGGAGATCGGGGCGAGCAGTACTTC.

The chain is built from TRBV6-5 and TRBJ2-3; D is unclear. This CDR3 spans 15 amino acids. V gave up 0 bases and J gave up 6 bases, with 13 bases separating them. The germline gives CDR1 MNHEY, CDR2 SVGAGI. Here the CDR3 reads CASSYSSLAADTQYF. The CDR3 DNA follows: TGTGCCAGCAGTTACTCGAGTCTCGCTGCGGATACGCAGTATTTT.

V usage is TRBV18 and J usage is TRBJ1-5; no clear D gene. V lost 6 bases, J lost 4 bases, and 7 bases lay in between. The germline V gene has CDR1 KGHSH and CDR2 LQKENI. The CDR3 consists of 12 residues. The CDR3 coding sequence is TGTGCCAGCTCGGACCTTAATCAGCCCCAGCATTTT. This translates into CASSDLNQPQHF.

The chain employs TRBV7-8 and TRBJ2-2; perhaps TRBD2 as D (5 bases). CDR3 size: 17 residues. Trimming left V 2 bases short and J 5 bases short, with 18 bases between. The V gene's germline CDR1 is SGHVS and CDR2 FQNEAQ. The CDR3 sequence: CASSLNLGSGLTGELFF. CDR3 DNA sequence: TGTGCCAGCAGCTTAAATCTGGGGAGTGGATTGACCGGGGAGCTGTTTTTT.

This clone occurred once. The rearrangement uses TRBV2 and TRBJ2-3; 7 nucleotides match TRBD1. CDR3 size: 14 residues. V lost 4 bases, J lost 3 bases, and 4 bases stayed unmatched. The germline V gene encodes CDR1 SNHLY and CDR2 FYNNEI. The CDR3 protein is CASSGPGGTDTQYF. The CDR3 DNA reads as TGTGCCAGCAGTGGACCAGGGGGAACAGATACGCAGTATTTT.

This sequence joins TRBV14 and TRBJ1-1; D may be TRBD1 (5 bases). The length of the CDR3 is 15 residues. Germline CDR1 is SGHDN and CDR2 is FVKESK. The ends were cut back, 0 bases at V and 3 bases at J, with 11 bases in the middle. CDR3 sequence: CASSQEGRMHTEAFF. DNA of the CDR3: TGTGCCAGCAGCCAAGAGGGGCGGATGCACACTGAAGCTTTCTTT.

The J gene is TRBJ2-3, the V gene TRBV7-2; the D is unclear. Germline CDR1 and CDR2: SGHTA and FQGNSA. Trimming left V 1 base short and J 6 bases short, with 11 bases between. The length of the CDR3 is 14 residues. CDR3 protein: CASSLGPFGDTQYF. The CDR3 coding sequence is TGTGCCAGCAGCTTAGGGCCTTTTGGGGATACGCAGTATTTT.

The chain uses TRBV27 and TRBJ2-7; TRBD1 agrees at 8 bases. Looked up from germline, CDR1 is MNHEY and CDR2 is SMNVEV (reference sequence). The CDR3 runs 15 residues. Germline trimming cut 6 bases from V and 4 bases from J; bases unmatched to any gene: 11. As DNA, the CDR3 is TGTGCCAGCAGCTCGGGACAGGCCTTTATGTACGAGCAGTACTTC. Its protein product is CASSSGQAFMYEQYF.

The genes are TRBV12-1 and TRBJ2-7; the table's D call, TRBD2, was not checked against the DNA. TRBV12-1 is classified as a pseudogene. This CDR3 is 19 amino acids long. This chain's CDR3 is CASSPLGLAQGNILGEQYF. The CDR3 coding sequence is TGTGCCAGCAGCCCCTTGGGTCTAGCTCAAGGAAATATTTTGGGCGAGCAGTACTTC.

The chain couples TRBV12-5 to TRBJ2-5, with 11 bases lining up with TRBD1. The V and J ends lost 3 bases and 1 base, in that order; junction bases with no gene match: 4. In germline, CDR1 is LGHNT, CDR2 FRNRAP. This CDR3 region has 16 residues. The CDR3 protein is CASGFWTGGGQETQYF. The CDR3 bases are TGTGCTAGTGGTTTTTGGACAGGGGGCGGCCAAGAGACCCAGTACTTC.